Listed below are T cell receptor beta chains from one sample, sequenced in a study of blood T cell repertoires in COVID-19. Assay used: immunoSEQ multiplex PCR; TCRdb lists only in-frame clones, some missing. Of about 220,000 clones detected, 70% to 85% appear once; the ten largest clones hold 3% to 3.5%. The sample taken for sequencing was PBMCs or T cells enriched from blood (not recorded which). The receptors shown here come from a woman in her sixties who had recovered from COVID-19. The CDR3 runs from the conserved cysteine through the conserved F or W.

CDR3 protein: CSASSRAHEKLFF; V gene: TRBV20-1; J gene: TRBJ1-4
CDR3 protein: CASSSRGDNYGYTF; V gene: TRBV7-8; J gene: TRBJ1-2
CDR3 protein: CASRPDRGNYNEQFF; V gene: TRBV6-5; J gene: TRBJ2-1
CDR3 protein: CASSRPRGTGNTIYF; V gene: TRBV6-5; J gene: TRBJ1-3
CDR3 protein: CASKRAEFLNEQFF; V gene: TRBV19; J gene: TRBJ2-1
CDR3 protein: CSVGEHGGTDTQYF; V gene: TRBV29-1; J gene: TRBJ2-3
CDR3 protein: CASSRTLAGREETQYF; V gene: TRBV5-1; J gene: TRBJ2-5
CDR3 protein: CASSPGLGITDTQYF; V gene: TRBV7-9; J gene: TRBJ2-3
CDR3 protein: CASSPPTGSSNEQFF; V gene: TRBV7-6; J gene: TRBJ2-1
CDR3 protein: CASSPWGGQETQYF; V gene: TRBV7-2; J gene: TRBJ2-5
CDR3 protein: CASSFTGEHQPQHF; V gene: TRBV6-5; J gene: TRBJ1-5
CDR3 protein: CATSLGGLAKNIQYF; V gene: TRBV23-1; J gene: TRBJ2-4
CDR3 protein: CASSYDRGNTEAFF; V gene: TRBV6-2/TRBV6-3; J gene: TRBJ1-1
CDR3 protein: CASSFYRGQSNSPLHF; V gene: TRBV19; J gene: TRBJ1-6
CDR3 protein: CASSPGQGGNTIYF; V gene: TRBV18; J gene: TRBJ1-3
CDR3 protein: CASSLAGGTYNEQFF; V gene: TRBV7-2; J gene: TRBJ2-1
CDR3 protein: CASGQGGSNQPQHF; V gene: TRBV2; J gene: TRBJ1-5
CDR3 protein: CASSRRGANTDTQYF; V gene: TRBV19; J gene: TRBJ2-3
CDR3 protein: CASSPRVSSYNEQFF; V gene: TRBV19; J gene: TRBJ2-1
CDR3 protein: CASSEGVNTEAFF; V gene: TRBV7-3; J gene: TRBJ1-1
CDR3 protein: CSVLRGTEAFF; V gene: TRBV29-1; J gene: TRBJ1-1
CDR3 protein: CARTIGQYF; V gene: TRBV27; J gene: TRBJ2-7
CDR3 protein: CASSPNDIQGANSPLHF; V gene: TRBV18; J gene: TRBJ1-6
CDR3 protein: CASSLQEKTQYF; V gene: TRBV5-4; J gene: TRBJ2-5
CDR3 protein: CASSQGQGWYNEQFF; V gene: TRBV4-3; J gene: TRBJ2-1
CDR3 protein: CASSQRGLGYGYTF; V gene: TRBV18; J gene: TRBJ1-2
CDR3 protein: CASSPGTGRRNQPQHF; V gene: TRBV5-6; J gene: TRBJ1-5
CDR3 protein: CASSLAPGQSNTEAFF; V gene: TRBV18; J gene: TRBJ1-1
CDR3 protein: CASSPWDRENSPLHF; V gene: TRBV11-1; J gene: TRBJ1-6
CDR3 protein: CASSIDHGEPEQFF; V gene: TRBV19; J gene: TRBJ2-1
CDR3 protein: CAWSVSGNYEQYF; V gene: TRBV30; J gene: TRBJ2-7
CDR3 protein: CASSLRQGRPPLHF; V gene: TRBV5-6; J gene: TRBJ1-6
CDR3 protein: CASSPAGGMGNEQFF; V gene: TRBV3-1/TRBV3-2; J gene: TRBJ2-1
CDR3 protein: CASNRGISLPSTDTQYF; V gene: TRBV5-4; J gene: TRBJ2-3
CDR3 protein: CASRLAYNEQFF; V gene: TRBV28; J gene: TRBJ2-1
CDR3 protein: CASRLEGGQGTEAFF; V gene: TRBV5-1; J gene: TRBJ1-1
CDR3 protein: CASSVRMERVAPDTQYF; V gene: TRBV9; J gene: TRBJ2-3
CDR3 protein: CASTGDFGNTIYF; V gene: TRBV5-6; J gene: TRBJ1-3
CDR3 protein: CASSDRAGNSPLHF; V gene: TRBV2; J gene: TRBJ1-6
CDR3 protein: CASMLHRVASGYGYTF; V gene: TRBV4-1; J gene: TRBJ1-2
CDR3 protein: CASTVGAASSYGQYF; V gene: TRBV5-5; J gene: TRBJ2-7
CDR3 protein: CASSEALGGGEQYF; V gene: TRBV2; J gene: TRBJ2-7
CDR3 protein: CAISESRTGSGNTIYF; V gene: TRBV10-3; J gene: TRBJ1-3
CDR3 protein: CASSPPGQGVSPLHF; V gene: TRBV18; J gene: TRBJ1-6
CDR3 protein: CASSIALSSLGTDTQYF; V gene: TRBV19; J gene: TRBJ2-3
CDR3 protein: CASTPDRDYGYTF; V gene: TRBV4-2; J gene: TRBJ1-2
CDR3 protein: CSVPTGGTLPSTDTQYF; V gene: TRBV29-1; J gene: TRBJ2-3
CDR3 protein: CASSLFLGTGATEAFF; V gene: TRBV7-9; J gene: TRBJ1-1
CDR3 protein: CASSLQTGGVYNEQFF; V gene: TRBV27; J gene: TRBJ2-1
CDR3 protein: CASSQGLDLTGNTIYF; V gene: TRBV4-2; J gene: TRBJ1-3
CDR3 protein: CASSLEGTGNQPQHF; V gene: TRBV5-5; J gene: TRBJ1-5
CDR3 protein: CASSSEGTGVRPNEKLFF; V gene: TRBV5-1; J gene: TRBJ1-4
CDR3 protein: CASSQVTGYSTDTQYF; V gene: TRBV4-1; J gene: TRBJ2-3
CDR3 protein: CASSQDGPGGVNQPQHF; V gene: TRBV4-2; J gene: TRBJ1-5
CDR3 protein: CASSHKHETQYF; V gene: TRBV6-2/TRBV6-3; J gene: TRBJ2-5
CDR3 protein: CASSQTSGSTDTQYF; V gene: TRBV11-2; J gene: TRBJ2-3
CDR3 protein: CASSPSAEQFF; V gene: TRBV2; J gene: TRBJ2-1
CDR3 protein: CASSSRTANTSPLHF; V gene: TRBV5-5; J gene: TRBJ1-6
CDR3 protein: CASSEQEGKGRYSNQPQHF; V gene: TRBV6-1; J gene: TRBJ1-5